One and the same sample provided the 19 T cell receptor beta chains below, sequenced in a study of shared clonotypes between healthy human individuals. Produced via immunoSEQ multiplex PCR; TCRdb's table is partial and in-frame only. The sample has 190,000 or so clones; 65% to 80% are singletons. The source material was memory CD4+ T cells sorted from blood. Subset indicated: CD45RA-negative fraction. The source is a man aged 25 to 40 in good health.

The rearrangement links TRBV11-2 to TRBJ2-1; D is unclear. The V end lost 0 bases, the J end lost 5 bases, and 11 bases lay between the germline ends. This CDR3 region has 15 residues. The germline V gene encodes CDR1 SGHAT and CDR2 FQNNGV. The CDR3 sequence is CASSLDWYGDNEQFF. The CDR3 nucleotides read TGTGCCAGCAGCTTAGATTGGTACGGAGACAATGAGCAGTTCTTC.

Notes on this clone: This CDR3 is also generated by other DNA sequences in the sample. Written as DNA, the CDR3 is TGCAGCGTCGGGGGGGGCAATCAGCCCCAGCATTTT. This codes for CSVGGGNQPQHF. The V call is TRBV29-1, the J call TRBJ1-5, with D possibly TRBD1 on 5 matching bases. The CDR3 covers 12 residues. The ends were cut back, 6 bases at V and 2 bases at J, with 8 bases in the middle. Germline V gene data show CDR1 as SQVTM and CDR2 as ANQGSEA.

V and J are TRBV2 and TRBJ2-7; possible D gene TRBD1, 6 bases. The CDR3 contains 14 residues. V lost 4 bases and J 1 base, leaving 11 bases between the germline ends. Looked up from germline, CDR1 is SNHLY and CDR2 is FYNNEI. The chain's CDR3 is CASSVGARSYEQYF. The CDR3 DNA follows: TGTGCCAGCAGTGTGGGGGCAAGGTCCTACGAGCAGTACTTC.

This clone was picked up a small number of times. The chain joins TRBV5-1 to TRBJ2-1; possible D gene TRBD1, 7 bases. CDR1 SGHRS and CDR2 YFSETQ come from the germline V gene. The CDR3 extends over 15 amino acids. Trimming pared 5 bases from V and 7 bases from J, leaving 19 bases between. The CDR3 sequence: CASSRGTVLVNEQFF. The CDR3, as DNA: TGCGCCAGCAGTCGGGGGACAGTGCTCGTGAATGAGCAGTTCTTC.

The V call is TRBV28, the J call TRBJ2-3, with a weak D call TRBD1 (6 bases). In germline, CDR1 is MDHEN, CDR2 SYDVKM. With 6 bases removed from V and 2 bases from J, the gap between germline ends came to 24 bases. CDR3 size: 18 residues. The CDR3 sequence: CASRLSGGGRDYTDTQYF. The CDR3, as DNA: TGTGCCAGCAGGCTCAGTGGGGGCGGGCGAGACTACACAGATACGCAGTATTTT.

This clone was detected ten times or more. The chain uses TRBV5-6 and TRBJ2-1; D is uncertain. This CDR3 comprises 15 residues. Germline loops: CDR1 SGHDT, CDR2 YYEEEE. With 4 bases removed from V and 0 bases from J, the gap between germline ends came to 11 bases. This chain's CDR3 is CASSAPTNSYNEQFF. CDR3 sequence (DNA): TGTGCCAGCAGCGCACCCACCAACTCCTACAATGAGCAGTTCTTC. The variable domain in full, completed from reference TRBV5-6 and TRBJ2-1, reads DAGVTQSPTHLIKTRGQQVTLRCSPKSGHDTVSWYQQALGQGPQFIFQYYEEEERQRGNFPDRFSGHQFPNYSSELNVNALLLGDSALYLCASSAPTNSYNEQFFGPGTRLTVL.

For the CDR3, the DNA is TGTGCCAGCAGCTTAGAATACAGGGAAAAACTGTTTTTT. Encoded protein: CASSLEYREKLFF. V usage is TRBV11-2 and J usage is TRBJ1-4; tentative D call: TRBD1 (5 bases). CDR1 and CDR2 from the germline V gene are SGHAT and FQNNGV. V shed 0 bases and J shed 8 bases, with 7 bases lying between them. This CDR3 has 13 amino acids.

The chain recombines TRBV11-2 with TRBJ1-2; 8 bases are shared with TRBD1. Germline V gene data show CDR1 as SGHAT and CDR2 as FQNNGV. Trimming took 4 bases from V and 8 from J; bases not matched to a gene: 9. The CDR3 runs 14 residues. The CDR3 nucleotides are TGTGCCAGCAGCTCCCCCAGGGGGCGCCGCGGCTACACCTTC. Translated: CASSSPRGRRGYTF. The full variable domain, its missing parts supplied by reference TRBV11-2 and TRBJ1-2, is EAGVAQSPRYKIIEKRQSVAFWCNPISGHATLYWYQQILGQGPKLLIQFQNNGVVDDSQLPKDRFSAERLKGVDSTLKIQPAKLEDSAVYLCASSSPRGRRGYTFGSGTRLTVV.

The genes are TRBV4-1 and TRBJ2-2; 11 bases match TRBD2. The CDR3 length is 16 residues. Germline CDR1 reads MGHRA; CDR2 reads YSYEKL. With V trimmed by 0 bases and J by 6 bases, 3 bases remained unmatched. CDR3 coding DNA: TGCGCCAGCAGCCAAGAAGGTAGCGGGAGGGCCGGGGAGCTGTTTTTT. It is translated as CASSQEGSGRAGELFF.

This clone showed up just a few times. The chain links TRBV5-1 to TRBJ2-2; D might be TRBD1 (5 bases). CDR1 is SGHRS and CDR2 is YFSETQ in the germline V gene. Between the trimmed V and J ends, which lost 5 bases and 3 bases, there was a span of 8 bases. The CDR3 contains 13 residues. CDR3 nucleotide sequence: TGCGCCAGCAGTGACAGAGACACCGGGGAGCTGTTTTTT. Its translation: CASSDRDTGELFF.

The gene calls are TRBV7-9 and TRBJ2-7; D remains unclear. Trimming took 5 bases from V and 6 from J, leaving 14 bases between them. Germline V gene sequence: CDR1 SEHNR, CDR2 FQNEAQ (reference sequence). The CDR3 extends over 13 amino acids. CDR3 amino acids: CASSHLGIPEQYF. The CDR3 nucleotides are TGTGCCAGCAGCCACCTTGGGATCCCCGAGCAGTACTTC.

The table lists this clone with a count of one. The V gene is TRBV7-2, the J gene TRBJ2-7; 11 bases are shared with TRBD2. Germline CDR1 SGHTA, CDR2 FQGNSA. Trimming cost V 4 bases and J 4 bases; bases outside gene matches: 6. This CDR3 has 15 amino acids. CDR3 residues: CASSWGLAVAYEQYF. For the CDR3, the DNA is TGTGCCAGCAGCTGGGGACTAGCGGTTGCTTACGAGCAGTACTTC.

The V and J genes are TRBV18 and TRBJ2-5; TRBD1 is a possible D gene (5 bases). V was shortened by 5 bases and J by 4 bases, with 8 bases between the two germline ends. Germline CDR1 and CDR2: KGHSH and LQKENI. There are 12 residues in the CDR3. CDR3 DNA: TGTGCCAGCTCAGACAGCTCAGAGACCCAGTACTTC. It encodes CASSDSSETQYF.

The V and J genes are TRBV10-3 and TRBJ2-1; 12 positions agree with TRBD2. Germline V CDR1 and CDR2: ENHRY, SYGVKD. The CDR3 extends over 15 amino acids. Trimming took 2 bases from V and 9 from J; bases not matched to a gene: 5. The CDR3 here is CAISERLAGVPEQFF. In DNA form, the CDR3 reads TGTGCCATCAGTGAGAGACTAGCGGGAGTCCCTGAGCAGTTCTTC.

The genes are TRBV28 and TRBJ2-7; D unresolved. Germline CDR1 and CDR2: MDHEN and SYDVKM. The CDR3 spans 14 residues. The ends were cut back, 3 bases at V and 2 bases at J, with 11 bases in the middle. As DNA, the CDR3 is TGTGCCAGCAGTTTGAGCCCCAGAACCTACGAGCAGTACTTC. Its translation: CASSLSPRTYEQYF.

In its sample, this clone was seen a few times. The DNA for the CDR3 is TGCAGTACGGCGCTTGGTGAAAAACTGTTTTTT. It codes for CSTALGEKLFF. V is TRBV20-1 and J is TRBJ1-4; D call uncertain. The germline gives CDR1 DFQATT, CDR2 SNEGSKA (reference sequence). This CDR3 has 11 amino acids. With 8 bases removed from V and 7 bases from J, the gap between germline ends came to 11 bases.

The table lists this clone with a few counts. In the same sample, other DNA sequences code for this CDR3. The CDR3 DNA is TGTGCCAGCTCACCCCAGGGTTCCATGAACACTGAAGCTTTCTTT. It codes for CASSPQGSMNTEAFF. The rearrangement joins TRBV18 to TRBJ1-1; D may be TRBD1 (5 bases). Germline V gene sequence: CDR1 KGHSH, CDR2 LQKENI. V was trimmed by 3 bases and J by 0 bases, leaving 11 bases between them. This CDR3 spans 15 amino acids.

The chain joins TRBV18 to TRBJ2-1; D not certain. Germline-derived CDR1 and CDR2 are KGHSH and LQKENI. Between the trimmed V and J ends, which lost 11 bases and 1 base, there was a span of 12 bases. The CDR3 runs to 13 residues. The CDR3 sequence is CASRRGSYNEQFF. CDR3 bases: TGTGCCTCAAGACGCGGATCCTACAATGAGCAGTTCTTC.

The chain couples TRBV5-1 to TRBJ2-1; TRBD2 agrees at 13 bases. J was trimmed by 2 bases and V by 0 bases; bases with no gene match: 8. Germline V gene lookup returns CDR1 SGHRS and CDR2 YFSETQ. CDR3 length: 19 amino acids. CDR3 sequence: CASSLEALGLAGTYNEQFF. CDR3 bases: TGCGCCAGCAGCTTGGAAGCTTTGGGACTAGCGGGGACCTACAATGAGCAGTTCTTC.